This entry lists 5 T cell receptor beta chains sequenced from one sample in a study of cytomegalovirus exposure and HLA in healthy donors. PCR amplification relied on 60 Vbeta primers (plus 13 Jbeta primers). Some clones are missing from TCRdb's copy, which holds only in-frame ones; the method was immunoSEQ multiplex PCR. The table shows 90,000 to 150,000 clones, with around 69% occurring only once. The sequencing input was PBMCs. The receptors come from a woman in her forties in good health and CMV-seropositive.

The table lists this clone with a few counts. The V gene is TRBV4-2, the J gene TRBJ1-3; D not resolved. Trimming took 1 base from V and 9 from J, leaving 16 bases between them. The CDR3 covers 15 residues. Germline values: CDR1 LGHNA, CDR2 YNFKEQ. DNA of the CDR3: TGTGCCAGCAGCCAAGCCTTACTGGGCTCTGGCACCATATATTTT. Translated: CASSQALLGSGTIYF.

The chain uses TRBV6-5 and TRBJ1-2; 12 nucleotides agree with TRBD1. Germline V lookup: CDR1 MNHEY, CDR2 SVGAGI. The CDR3 is made up of 16 amino acids. J was trimmed by 4 bases and V by 0 bases; bases with no gene match: 3. In DNA, the CDR3 is TGTGCCAGCAGTTACTCGGGGACAGGGGGCACCTATGGCTACACCTTC. Residues: CASSYSGTGGTYGYTF.

The chain carries TRBV19 and TRBJ2-5; D is perhaps TRBD1 (6 bases). The CDR3 runs 13 residues. Germline V gene lookup returns CDR1 LNHDA and CDR2 SQIVND (reference sequence). The ends were cut back, 5 bases at V and 7 bases at J, with 14 bases in the middle. CDR3 residues: CASSPWTVGTQYF. Written as DNA, the CDR3 is TGTGCCAGTAGTCCCTGGACAGTCGGGACCCAGTACTTC.

This rearrangement joins TRBV21-1 to TRBJ2-7; the table's D call of TRBD1 was not tested on the DNA. TRBV21-1 is a listed pseudogene. The CDR3 covers 16 residues. The CDR3 DNA reads TGTGCCAGCAGCAGTAAAGGTAGGGCCAGGGGTTACGAGCAGTACTTC. Encoded protein: CASSSKGRARGYEQYF.

This chain links TRBV7-9 with TRBJ1-1; D might be TRBD1 (6 bases). The V gene lost 4 bases and the J gene lost 2 bases, with 11 bases spanning the gap. This CDR3 is 14 amino acids long. Germline V lookup: CDR1 SEHNR, CDR2 FQNEAQ (reference sequence). Here the CDR3 reads CASSSRGYNTEAFF. Written as DNA, the CDR3 is TGTGCCAGCAGCTCCAGGGGTTACAACACTGAAGCTTTCTTT.